This is a list of T cell receptor beta chains from one sample in a study of regulatory T cells in long-lasting Graves disease. MiXCR, applied by TCRdb to the multiplex PCR reads, yields one record per CDR3 protein. The sample carries about 470,000 distinct CDR3 sequences, around 21% recorded once. The starting material was peripheral blood mononuclear cells (PBMCs), obtained when the disease was refractory, from a patient treated with antithyroid drugs. Every receptor here comes from a female donor with Graves disease. CDR3s include the opening cysteine and the closing phenylalanine or tryptophan. The D gene is left open where the match is weak. A row's size may be missing; if present it is once, few, many or a size class.

V gene: TRBV6-1; D gene: NA; clone size: few; J gene: TRBJ1-2; CDR3 protein: CASRRTPLGGYTF; CDR3 DNA: TGTGCCAGCAGGAGGACTCCCTTGGGGGGCTACACCTTC
V gene: TRBV28; D gene: NA; clone size: many; J gene: TRBJ2-7; CDR3 protein: CASSETSSYEQYF; CDR3 DNA: TGTGCCAGCAGTGAGACTAGCTCCTACGAGCAGTACTTC
V gene: TRBV6-4; D gene: NA; clone size: few; J gene: TRBJ2-2; CDR3 protein: CASSSSRELFF; CDR3 DNA: TGTGCCAGCAGTTCCTCCCGGGAGCTGTTTTTT
V gene: TRBV24-1; D gene: NA; clone size: few; J gene: TRBJ1-6; CDR3 protein: CATSDYNSPLHF; CDR3 DNA: TGTGCCACCAGTGATTATAATTCACCCCTCCACTTT
V gene: TRBV20-1; D gene: TRBD1; clone size: many; J gene: TRBJ2-4; CDR3 protein: CSAPGQGATKNIQYF; CDR3 DNA: TGCAGTGCCCCTGGACAGGGGGCGACCAAAAACATTCAGTACTTC
V gene: TRBV28; D gene: TRBD1; clone size: many; J gene: TRBJ1-5; CDR3 protein: CASRPQGDWRQPQHF; CDR3 DNA: TGTGCCAGCAGGCCCCAGGGGGATTGGCGACAGCCCCAGCATTTT
V gene: TRBV6-5; D gene: NA; clone size: many; J gene: TRBJ1-1; CDR3 protein: CASSYQGREAFF; CDR3 DNA: TGTGCCAGCAGTTACCAGGGACGGGAAGCTTTCTTT
V gene: TRBV28; D gene: TRBD1; clone size: many; J gene: TRBJ1-5; CDR3 protein: CASTPKIKDRVTYSNQPQHF; CDR3 DNA: TGTGCCAGCACCCCGAAGATCAAGGACAGGGTGACTTATAGCAATCAGCCCCAGCATTTT
V gene: TRBV20-1; D gene: NA; clone size: NA; J gene: TRBJ1-2; CDR3 protein: CSARDSLGGEGGYTF; CDR3 DNA: TGCAGTGCTAGAGATTCCCTCGGGGGGGAGGGTGGCTACACCTTC
V gene: TRBV19; D gene: NA; clone size: few; J gene: TRBJ2-7; CDR3 protein: CATTDGGYEQYF; CDR3 DNA: TGTGCCACCACAGACGGAGGTTACGAGCAGTACTTC
V gene: TRBV28; D gene: NA; clone size: many; J gene: TRBJ1-1; CDR3 protein: CASRTENTEAFF; CDR3 DNA: TGTGCCAGCAGGACAGAAAACACTGAAGCTTTCTTT
V gene: TRBV2; D gene: NA; clone size: NA; J gene: TRBJ2-7; CDR3 protein: CASSKFPGTSGEQYF; CDR3 DNA: TGTGCCAGCAGTAAATTTCCCGGGACATCGGGTGAGCAGTACTTC
V gene: TRBV2; D gene: NA; clone size: many; J gene: TRBJ1-1; CDR3 protein: CASRSGRDAEAFF; CDR3 DNA: TGTGCCAGCAGATCAGGGAGGGACGCTGAAGCTTTCTTT
V gene: TRBV27; D gene: NA; clone size: many; J gene: TRBJ2-6; CDR3 protein: CASSFTGPAGANVLTF; CDR3 DNA: TGTGCCAGCAGTTTTACGGGCCCTGCTGGGGCCAACGTCCTGACTTTC
V gene: TRBV27; D gene: TRBD2; clone size: many; J gene: TRBJ2-7; CDR3 protein: CASSWGGAYEQYF; CDR3 DNA: TGTGCCAGCAGTTGGGGAGGGGCCTACGAGCAGTACTTC
V gene: TRBV7-2; D gene: TRBD2; clone size: many; J gene: TRBJ2-7; CDR3 protein: CASSIGLAGGYEQYF; CDR3 DNA: TGTGCCAGCAGCATAGGACTAGCGGGAGGATACGAGCAGTACTTC
V gene: TRBV28; D gene: TRBD2; clone size: NA; J gene: TRBJ2-1; CDR3 protein: CASSPGPGLAGGRRQFF; CDR3 DNA: TGTGCCAGCAGTCCCGGCCCTGGACTAGCGGGAGGAAGGAGGCAGTTCTTC
V gene: TRBV28; D gene: NA; clone size: many; J gene: TRBJ2-5; CDR3 protein: CASSLWGAQQETQYF; CDR3 DNA: TGTGCCAGCAGTTTATGGGGGGCGCAGCAAGAGACCCAGTACTTC
V gene: TRBV25-1; D gene: NA; clone size: NA; J gene: TRBJ2-2; CDR3 protein: CASSEMQGNTGELFF; CDR3 DNA: TGTGCCAGCAGTGAAATGCAGGGGAACACCGGGGAGCTGTTTTTT
V gene: TRBV6-1; D gene: TRBD2; clone size: NA; J gene: TRBJ2-2; CDR3 protein: CASSRVPSGRGELFF; CDR3 DNA: TGTGCCAGCAGTAGGGTCCCGAGCGGGAGAGGGGAGCTGTTTTTT
V gene: TRBV30; D gene: TRBD1; clone size: many; J gene: TRBJ2-7; CDR3 protein: CAWSPGTGVSYEQYF; CDR3 DNA: TGTGCCTGGAGTCCAGGGACAGGGGTTTCCTACGAGCAGTACTTC
V gene: TRBV4-1; D gene: NA; clone size: NA; J gene: TRBJ2-5; CDR3 protein: CASSQAGPLETQYF; CDR3 DNA: TGCGCCAGCAGCCAAGCCGGCCCACTGGAGACCCAGTACTTC
V gene: TRBV6-5; D gene: TRBD2; clone size: NA; J gene: TRBJ2-3; CDR3 protein: CASQRESVDTQYF; CDR3 DNA: TGTGCCAGTCAGCGGGAGTCGGTAGATACGCAGTATTTT
V gene: TRBV2; D gene: NA; clone size: many; J gene: TRBJ1-2; CDR3 protein: CASNGDRNHYGYTF; CDR3 DNA: TGTGCCAGCAACGGTGACAGGAACCACTATGGCTACACCTTC
V gene: TRBV3-1; D gene: NA; clone size: few; J gene: TRBJ2-2; CDR3 protein: CASSQVDGGTGELFF; CDR3 DNA: TGTGCCAGCAGCCAAGTTGACGGGGGAACCGGGGAGCTGTTTTTT
V gene: TRBV5-7; D gene: NA; clone size: few; J gene: TRBJ2-2; CDR3 protein: CASSLAAGGNAGELFF; CDR3 DNA: TGTGCCAGCAGCTTGGCGGCAGGGGGGAACGCCGGGGAGCTGTTTTTT
V gene: TRBV20-1; D gene: NA; clone size: many; J gene: TRBJ1-1; CDR3 protein: CSAPQVLNTEAFF; CDR3 DNA: TGCAGTGCTCCTCAGGTTCTGAACACTGAAGCTTTCTTT
V gene: TRBV7-6; D gene: NA; clone size: NA; J gene: TRBJ2-2; CDR3 protein: CASSKGVGELFF; CDR3 DNA: TGTGCCAGCAGCAAAGGGGTCGGGGAGCTGTTTTTT
V gene: TRBV11-2; D gene: TRBD2; clone size: NA; J gene: TRBJ2-1; CDR3 protein: CASSLDGLAGGHYNEQFF; CDR3 DNA: TGTGCCAGCAGCTTAGATGGCCTAGCGGGAGGCCACTACAATGAGCAGTTCTTC
V gene: TRBV6-1; D gene: NA; clone size: few; J gene: TRBJ2-7; CDR3 protein: CASTLGGIYNEQYF; CDR3 DNA: TGTGCCAGCACCCTAGGGGGAATTTACAACGAGCAGTACTTC
V gene: TRBV27; D gene: TRBD1; clone size: NA; J gene: TRBJ2-5; CDR3 protein: CASNLKGQGASQETQYF; CDR3 DNA: TGTGCCAGCAATCTAAAGGGGCAGGGGGCTTCCCAAGAGACCCAGTACTTC
V gene: TRBV20-1; D gene: NA; clone size: few; J gene: TRBJ1-1; CDR3 protein: CSASEGHSNTEAFF; CDR3 DNA: TGCAGTGCCTCTGAGGGGCACTCGAACACTGAAGCTTTCTTT
V gene: TRBV9; D gene: NA; clone size: NA; J gene: TRBJ2-5; CDR3 protein: CASNVLGTEETQYF; CDR3 DNA: TGTGCCAGCAATGTCCTTGGGACGGAAGAGACCCAGTACTTC
V gene: TRBV30; D gene: NA; clone size: NA; J gene: TRBJ1-3; CDR3 protein: CAWGRNTIYF; CDR3 DNA: TGTGCCTGGGGCAGAAACACCATATATTTT
V gene: TRBV15; D gene: NA; clone size: NA; J gene: TRBJ2-7; CDR3 protein: CATSIRPGYEQYF; CDR3 DNA: TGTGCCACCAGCATACGGCCCGGGTACGAGCAGTACTTC
V gene: TRBV20-1; D gene: NA; clone size: few; J gene: TRBJ1-3; CDR3 protein: CSASAATSGNTIYF; CDR3 DNA: TGCAGTGCTAGCGCCGCGACCTCTGGAAACACCATATATTTT
V gene: TRBV28; D gene: NA; clone size: many; J gene: TRBJ2-7; CDR3 protein: CASSYSSGRGSYEQYF; CDR3 DNA: TGTGCCAGCAGTTATTCGTCAGGACGAGGCTCCTACGAGCAGTACTTC
V gene: TRBV6-1; D gene: TRBD2; clone size: few; J gene: TRBJ2-7; CDR3 protein: CAVKLAGVGYEQYF; CDR3 DNA: TGTGCCGTCAAACTAGCGGGAGTCGGCTACGAGCAGTACTTC